Each of the 9 T cell receptor beta chains below was sequenced from the same sample in a study of immune evolution from preneoplasia to lung adenocarcinoma (dated by TCRdb to the early 2020s). Preparation of the library involved the immunoSEQ multiplex PCR assay. TCRdb obtained this table from immuneACCESS and retained in-frame rearrangements with V and J assigned. These tables miss some clones; where compared with another copy, unresolved V genes account for less than half of the shortfall, and the remainder is unexplained. The sample records about 7,900 clones, approximately 80% of which are singletons. The ten largest clones represent 2.5% to 3.5% of the sample. The sample taken for sequencing was FFPE minimally invasive lung adenocarcinoma tissue. What the cell subset or site label conveys for this sample: micro-invasive lung adenocarcinoma (MIA). The receptors derive from an older person with lung adenocarcinoma.

J is TRBJ2-5 and V is TRBV7-2; D call uncertain. Trimming took 5 bases from V and 4 from J, leaving 11 bases between them. The CDR3 has 13 amino acids. Looked up from germline, CDR1 is SGHTA and CDR2 is FQGNSA. The DNA for the CDR3 is TGTGCCAGCAGCCCCAGGCAGAGAGAGACCCAGTACTTC. Translation gives CASSPRQRETQYF.

The chain uses TRBV7-9 and TRBJ2-3; 7 bases map to TRBD2. The CDR3 has 16 amino acids. The trim removed 2 bases at V and 1 base at J, leaving 6 bases unmatched. Per the germline V gene, CDR1 is SEHNR and CDR2 is FQNEAQ (reference sequence). The DNA for the CDR3 is TGTGCCAGCAGCTTAAAAGCGGGAAGTGGCACAGATACGCAGTATTTT. Protein: CASSLKAGSGTDTQYF. Full variable domain (rest looked up from reference TRBV7-9 and TRBJ2-3): DTGVSQNPRHKITKRGQNVTFRCDPISEHNRLYWYRQTLGQGPEFLTYFQNEAQLEKSRLLSDRFSAERPKGSFSTLEIQRTEQGDSAMYLCASSLKAGSGTDTQYFGPGTRLTVL.

The gene calls are TRBV7-9 and TRBJ2-3; D ambiguous. Germline CDR1 SEHNR, CDR2 FQNEAQ (reference sequence). Trimming pared 5 bases from V and 1 base from J, leaving 10 bases between. The CDR3 has 14 residues. CDR3 residues: CASSQYTGTDTQYF. The CDR3 bases are TGTGCCAGCAGCCAGTACACCGGCACAGATACGCAGTATTTT.

The chain carries TRBV5-1 and TRBJ2-1; 11 positions agree with TRBD2. The germline gives CDR1 SGHRS, CDR2 YFSETQ. J was trimmed by 6 bases and V by 2 bases; bases with no gene match: 4. The CDR3 length is 15 residues. The CDR3 is CASSFSGGAPNEQFF. CDR3 nucleotide sequence: TGCGCCAGCAGCTTTAGCGGGGGGGCACCCAATGAGCAGTTCTTC.

The V call is TRBV20-1, the J call TRBJ1-1, with D hard to call. Trimming shortened V by 5 bases and J by 11 bases, and 15 bases separated the two germline ends. CDR1 DFQATT and CDR2 SNEGSKA come from the germline V gene (reference sequence). This CDR3 has 11 amino acids. The CDR3 loop reads CSAPGLSRAFF. The CDR3 DNA is TGCAGTGCTCCCGGGCTTTCGAGGGCTTTCTTT.

This sequence joins TRBV6-1 and TRBJ2-3; possibly TRBD1 or TRBD2 for D (5 bases each). The CDR3 contains 12 residues. The germline CDR1 and CDR2 sequences are MNHNS and SASEGT. Deletions cut 5 bases from V and 5 bases from J, with 8 bases between. CDR3 loop: CASSTGGDTQYF. The CDR3 bases are TGTGCCAGCAGTACAGGAGGAGATACGCAGTATTTT.

This clone was counted between two and nine times. The chain links TRBV2 to TRBJ1-5, with D possibly TRBD1 on 6 matching bases. From germline, CDR1 is SNHLY and CDR2 FYNNEI. V was clipped by 6 bases and J by 6 bases, with 15 bases between them. The CDR3 runs 14 residues. The chain's CDR3 is CASRGTGSVQPQHF. The CDR3 DNA sequence: TGTGCCAGCAGGGGCACAGGGTCCGTTCAGCCCCAGCATTTT.

This rearrangement joins TRBV25-1 to TRBJ1-5, with 7 bases that match TRBD1. The CDR3 covers 14 residues. The V gene end was trimmed by 2 bases and the J gene end by 5 bases; junction bases not matched to a gene: 3. The V gene's germline CDR1 is MGHDK and CDR2 SYGVNS. The CDR3 loop is CASSEPGGYQPQHF. The CDR3, as DNA: TGTGCCAGCAGTGAACCAGGGGGTTATCAGCCCCAGCATTTT.

The rearrangement uses TRBV2 and TRBJ1-5; tentatively, D is TRBD1 (6 bases). Germline assignment: CDR1 SNHLY and CDR2 FYNNEI. The V and J ends lost 7 bases and 3 bases respectively, with 10 bases between them. This CDR3 spans 13 amino acids. CDR3 sequence: CASMRDTNQPQHF. CDR3 DNA sequence: TGTGCCAGCATGAGGGACACCAATCAGCCCCAGCATTTT. Filled out from reference TRBV2 and TRBJ1-5, the complete variable domain reads EPEVTQTPSHQVTQMGQEVILRCVPISNHLYFYWYRQILGQKVEFLVSFYNNEISEKSEIFDDQFSVERPDGSNFTLKIRSTKLEDSAMYFCASMRDTNQPQHFGDGTRLSIL.